Following are 3 T cell receptor beta chains from one sample sequenced in a study of shared clonotypes between healthy human individuals. The repertoire was sequenced with immunoSEQ multiplex PCR; TCRdb's copy has only in-frame clones and lacks some. The table has 1,400,000 or so clones, 97% to 99% seen once. The sample comprised naive CD4+ T cells sorted from blood. This sample's subset: CD45RA+ positively selected. The receptor source for this set is a man under 40 in good health.

The V call is TRBV9, the J call TRBJ2-1, with D uncertain. The CDR3 runs 15 residues. V shed 2 bases and J shed 0 bases, with 9 bases lying between them. Germline-derived CDR1 and CDR2 are SGDLS and YYNGEE. The CDR3: CASSVTPSSYNEQFF. CDR3 in DNA: TGTGCCAGCAGCGTTACACCGAGCTCCTACAATGAGCAGTTCTTC.

The rearrangement uses TRBV5-1 and TRBJ2-2; unclear D gene. Germline lookup yields CDR1 SGHRS and CDR2 YFSETQ. With 0 bases removed from V and 3 bases from J, the gap between germline ends came to 12 bases. CDR3 length equals 16 residues. CDR3 sequence: CASSLAGRQYTGELFF. For the CDR3, the DNA is TGCGCCAGCAGCTTGGCGGGTAGGCAATACACCGGGGAGCTGTTTTTT.

The chain combines TRBV28 with TRBJ2-7; TRBD2 matches at 9 bases. The CDR3 loop spans 15 amino acids. Looked up from germline, CDR1 is MDHEN and CDR2 is SYDVKM. V shed 5 bases and J 2 bases; nucleotides not matched to a gene: 7. CDR3 coding DNA: TGTGCCAGCAGTCCGTGGATAGCGGGGGCCTACGAGCAGTACTTC. It codes for CASSPWIAGAYEQYF.